This T cell receptor (beta chain) was documented in a study of a mutant IDH1 vaccine in newly diagnosed glioma (dated by TCRdb to 2020 to 2023). Regarding the study in general: In the chemotherapy-containing groups, vaccination started alongside temozolomide cycles, whereas in patients who had radiotherapy alone it started 4-6 weeks after radiotherapy. Before enrollment, most patients had been given radiochemotherapy with temozolomide as standard therapy, while the rest had received either radiotherapy alone or temozolomide alone. Visit V12 was the week-35 safety follow-up and visit V13 was the week-47 end of study. For exploratory analyses, longitudinal TCRB deep sequencing was carried out in roughly 25 treated patients wherever samples were available. Of the roughly 32 treated patients, approximately 60% were male and about 40% were female, and a mean age of around 40 years was recorded. Six visits were used for peripheral blood collection: V03 (baseline), V05, V07, V10, V12 and V13. On the study overall, not on this receptor specifically: Immune responses induced by the vaccine were seen in about 93% of patients across multiple MHC alleles. It was noted by the authors that analyses of patient blood samples could not be reproduced owing to sample limitations. PBMC samples for TCRB deep sequencing were selected based on availability. Changes in the top peripheral T cell clonotypes picked up by TCRB sequencing did not appear to be linked to pseudoprogression.

Library preparation used the immunoSEQ multiplex PCR assay. Rearranged TCR beta chain sequences were amplified using the hsTCRB Kit according to the manufacturer's protocol. TCRB libraries were sequenced on an Illumina MiSeq. Regarding the original processing steps: The proprietary platform of the kit vendor was used for demultiplexing, trimming and gene mapping. TCRdb mirrors the immuneACCESS table, restricted to in-frame sequences. Some clones are absent from its copies; in checked studies, under half trace to an unresolved V gene, and the reason for the others is unknown. That table gives V, J and clone size, and the DNA gave D and trimming. For this sample there are about 42,000 clones; 65% to 90% appear just once. 5.1% of the sample rests with the top ten. In the paper's terms, the time point label means: week 35, safety follow-up. Every vaccine dose consisted of 300 ug of a 20-mer mutant IDH1 peptide in Montanide, administered subcutaneously together with topical imiquimod. Across visits V03 through V10, patients got a total of eight vaccinations, given in weeks 1, 3, 5, 7, 11, 15, 19 and 23. Donors had newly diagnosed WHO grade 3 or 4 IDH1-mutant astrocytomas with loss of nuclear ATRX. The samples were drawn from NOA16, a multicentre, single-arm, open-label phase I trial in Germany that tested a mutant IDH1 peptide vaccine in humans for the first time. The DNeasy Blood and Tissue Kit was used to extract genomic DNA from EDTA blood for TCRB sequencing.

This clone occurred a few times. It has no known antigen specificity. No clone much larger than this one lies a single base away; base qualities are absent. The germline V and J ends show losses of 1 base and 2 bases respectively, and no gene match explains 4 bases of the junction. Per the germline V gene, MDHEN is the CDR1 and SYDVKM is the CDR2. The CDR3 measures 15 amino acids from cysteine to phenylalanine. This entry keeps only the CDR3 DNA: 45 bases, framed from base 1. In this chain, TRBV28 is recombined with TRBJ2-7, with 8 middle bases fitting TRBD1. The source is a woman aged 45-65 years with glioma. Material: PBMCs, obtained from a glioma patient whose treatment included an IDH1 peptide vaccine. CDR3 region: CASSLSPGQAYEQYF. The bases are TGTGCCAGCAGTTTATCCCCGGGACAGGCCTACGAGCAGTACTTC.